The 7 T cell receptor beta chains below were found in one sample sequenced in a study of T cells expressing NK-cell markers. TCRdb re-called the 5' RACE reads; one entry per CDR3 protein, DNA not given. This sample's table has around 470,000 distinct CDR3 sequences. Sequences were obtained from blood T cells: a sorted CD56 or NKG2C T cell subset, CD4+ or CD8+ T cells, or bulk PBMC T cells (not recorded which). The receptors shown here come from a woman aged 50 to 60 in good health.

This chain uses TRBV18 with TRBJ2-3. The CDR3 loop spans 14 amino acids. Germline V gene data show CDR1 as KGHSH and CDR2 as LQKENI. CDR3 sequence: CASSPPSVADTQYF.

The rearrangement links TRBV20-1 to TRBJ2-1; the D call of TRBD2 rests on TCRdb alone, since no DNA is present to check it. Germline loops: CDR1 DFQATT, CDR2 SNEGSKA (reference sequence). This CDR3 has 17 amino acids. CDR3 in amino acids: CSARAPLTSGMSNEQFF.

The chain recombines TRBV4-1 with TRBJ2-7; without DNA, the TCRdb call of TRBD1 cannot be checked. The CDR3 runs 13 residues. Germline V gene data show CDR1 as MGHRA and CDR2 as YSYEKL. The CDR3 protein is CASSTTGSHEQYF.

This chain uses TRBV5-1 with TRBJ2-5; TCRdb indicates TRBD1, and absent DNA this call remains unverified. The germline CDR1 and CDR2 sequences are SGHRS and YFSETQ. CDR3 length: 15 residues. The CDR3 sequence: CASTLSLGGRETQYF. The variable domain in full, with the rest retrieved from reference TRBV5-1 and TRBJ2-5, is KAGVTQTPRYLIKTRGQQVTLSCSPISGHRSVSWYQQTPGQGLQFLFEYFSETQRNKGNFPGRFSGRQFSNSRSEMNVSTLELGDSALYLCASTLSLGGRETQYFGPGTRLLVL.

The gene calls are TRBV12-3 or TRBV12-4 and TRBJ2-1. This CDR3 comprises 13 residues. The CDR3 sequence: CASSLEVGNEQFF.

The chain couples TRBV12-3 or TRBV12-4 to TRBJ1-1. This CDR3 region has 13 residues. CDR3 sequence reads: CASSRHGEMSAFF.

This sequence joins TRBV5-6 and TRBJ2-3; TCRdb designates TRBD2, a call that cannot be tested without DNA. CDR3 length: 17 residues. CDR1 is SGHDT, CDR2 YYEEEE, per germline. This CDR3 reads CASSLARLAGGTDTQYF.